Following are 30 T cell receptor beta chains from one sample sequenced in a study of immune evolution from preneoplasia to lung adenocarcinoma. Only in-frame clones appear in the TCRdb table, and some are missing; sequencing was by immunoSEQ multiplex PCR. The sample includes some 15,000 clones, approximately 80% of them seen just once. Sequenced input: FFPE minimally invasive lung adenocarcinoma tissue. Receptor source: a person aged 60-79 years with lung adenocarcinoma.

This chain uses TRBV10-3 with TRBJ1-6, with D tentatively TRBD1 (5 bases). Trimming took off 2 bases at V and 7 bases at J, with 9 bases between the two ends. The germline V gene has CDR1 ENHRY and CDR2 SYGVKD. This CDR3 is 14 amino acids long. In DNA form, the CDR3 reads TGTGCCATCAGTGAGGGGGCAGAAAATTCACCCCTCCACTTT. It encodes CAISEGAENSPLHF.

This clone was recorded only once. The rearrangement joins TRBV19 to TRBJ2-3, with unresolved D. The CDR3 length is 16 residues. Germline V gene sequence: CDR1 LNHDA, CDR2 SQIVND (reference sequence). V lost 6 bases, J lost 10 bases, and 26 bases lay in between. For the CDR3, the DNA is TGTGCCAGTAGCTACACCTCGACCGCGGCAACAGAGGCGCAGTATTTT. It translates to CASSYTSTAATEAQYF.

The V call is TRBV5-1, the J call TRBJ2-2; D might be TRBD1 (5 bases). Trimming removed 1 base at V and 5 bases at J, with 12 bases between. CDR3 size: 15 residues. CDR1 and CDR2 (germline): SGHRS, YFSETQ. CDR3 coding DNA: TGCGCCAGCAGCTTGCTGACAGCTTCTACCGGGGAGCTGTTTTTT. Amino acid sequence: CASSLLTASTGELFF.

As concerns this clone: Germline and junction disagree at one end, which may indicate a read error. Within the sample, other DNA sequences also encode this same CDR3. V gene TRBV18 combines with J gene TRBJ1-5; D not certain. CDR3 length: 16 residues. Germline assignment: CDR1 KGHSH and CDR2 LQKENI. The CDR3 bases are TGCGCCAGCTCAAGTAGCGACGCCCTACTCAATCAGCCCCAGCATTTT. Protein: CASSSSDALLNQPQHF.

The rearrangement links TRBV19 to TRBJ2-2; weak D call: TRBD1 (6 bases). Trimming left V 11 bases short and J 6 bases short, with 22 bases between. Germline V gives CDR1 LNHDA, CDR2 SQIVND (reference sequence). CDR3 length: 15 amino acids. The CDR3 region has the DNA TGTGCCTCGAACAGACGACAGGTCGGGCCCGGGGAGCTGTTTTTT. It is translated as CASNRRQVGPGELFF.

The CDR3 spells CASSQGEMEYF. In nucleotides, the CDR3 is TGCGCCAGCAGCCAAGGGGAAATGGAGTACTTC. The V gene is TRBV4-1, the J gene TRBJ2-7, with D hard to call. The CDR3 runs 11 residues. The germline V gene has CDR1 MGHRA and CDR2 YSYEKL. The V gene lost 1 base and the J gene lost 11 bases, with 9 bases spanning the gap.

V gene TRBV7-9 combines with J gene TRBJ2-7, with D possibly matching TRBD1 (6 bases). The CDR3 contains 14 residues. Per the germline V gene, CDR1 is SEHNR and CDR2 is FQNEAQ (reference sequence). The V end was cut by 7 bases, the J end by 0 bases, with 13 bases between. The CDR3, as DNA: TGTGCCAGCAACTCGGACAGTTCCTCCTACGAGCAGTACTTC. This encodes CASNSDSSSYEQYF. The full variable domain, completed using reference TRBV7-9 and TRBJ2-7, is DTGVSQNPRHKITKRGQNVTFRCDPISEHNRLYWYRQTLGQGPEFLTYFQNEAQLEKSRLLSDRFSAERPKGSFSTLEIQRTEQGDSAMYLCASNSDSSSYEQYFGPGTRLTVT.

This clone was detected only once. The rearrangement links TRBV7-6 to TRBJ2-3; 7 nucleotides agree with TRBD2. Germline trimming cut 4 bases from V and 0 bases from J; bases unmatched to any gene: 7. Germline lookup yields CDR1 SGHVS and CDR2 FNYEAQ. The CDR3 is 16 amino acids. In DNA form, the CDR3 reads TGTGCCAGCAGCTCCACTAGCGATACTAGCACAGATACGCAGTATTTT. Its protein product is CASSSTSDTSTDTQYF. The entire variable domain, with the rest obtained from reference TRBV7-6 and TRBJ2-3, is as follows: GAGVSQSPRYKVTKRGQDVALRCDPISGHVSLYWYRQALGQGPEFLTYFNYEAQQDKSGLPNDRFSAERPEGSISTLTIQRTEQRDSAMYRCASSSTSDTSTDTQYFGPGTRLTVL.

To note about this clone: The junction does not match germline at one end; this may be a read error. The rearrangement uses TRBV30 and TRBJ1-1, with a weak D call TRBD1 (5 bases). From germline, CDR1 is GTSNPN and CDR2 SVGIG (reference sequence). This CDR3 contains 13 residues. CDR3 protein: CAWSHRSNTKAFF. CDR3 coding DNA: TGTGCCTGGAGTCACAGGTCGAACACTAAAGCTTTCTTT.

This chain joins TRBV5-1 and TRBJ2-5, with D unresolved. This CDR3 spans 14 amino acids. V was trimmed by 5 bases and J by 3 bases, leaving 14 bases between them. CDR1 and CDR2 (germline): SGHRS, YFSETQ. CDR3: CASSYGTSEETQYF. Written as DNA, the CDR3 is TGCGCCAGCAGTTATGGCACCTCCGAAGAGACCCAGTACTTC.

The genes are TRBV5-1 and TRBJ2-5; D could derive from TRBD1 or TRBD2 (5 bases each). The CDR3 is 14 residues long. In germline, CDR1 is SGHRS, CDR2 YFSETQ. The V end was cut by 4 bases, the J end by 1 base, with 11 bases between. Here the CDR3 reads CASSTQGAQETQYF. CDR3 in DNA: TGCGCCAGCAGCACCCAGGGAGCCCAAGAGACCCAGTACTTC.

This clone showed up just once. The V gene is TRBV9, the J gene TRBJ1-4; no clear D gene. The CDR3 loop spans 17 amino acids. CDR1 SGDLS and CDR2 YYNGEE come from the germline V gene. The germline V and J ends were trimmed by 0 bases and 4 bases, with 16 bases remaining between them. The CDR3 loop reads CASSVGGGRTSNEKLFF. The CDR3 DNA follows: TGTGCCAGCAGCGTAGGTGGAGGGAGAACAAGTAATGAAAAACTGTTTTTT.

This chain connects TRBV14 to TRBJ2-2; D remains unclear. V was pared by 5 bases and J by 5 bases, with 9 bases between. CDR3 size: 13 residues. CDR1 is SGHDN and CDR2 is FVKESK in the germline V gene. As DNA, the CDR3 is TGTGCCAGCAGCAAAACCCTAACCGGGGAGCTGTTTTTT. This encodes CASSKTLTGELFF.

V gene TRBV7-9 combines with J gene TRBJ1-2, with D possibly being TRBD1 (6 bases). The CDR3 has 14 amino acids. Trimming took 1 base from V and 8 from J, leaving 14 bases between them. Per germline, CDR1 SEHNR and CDR2 FQNEAQ (reference sequence). The DNA for the CDR3 is TGTGCCAGCAGCTTAGGGGTTGGGGGCTACGGCTACACCTTC. It encodes CASSLGVGGYGYTF.

Only one count was recorded for this clone. At one boundary the junction diverges from the germline segment, which might be a read error. This CDR3 is CAWMGGKEVGGPKPYNKQFF. CDR3 DNA sequence: TGTGCCTGGATGGGTGGTAAGGAGGTGGGGGGGCCTAAGCCCTACAATAAGCAGTTCTTC. V and J are TRBV30 and TRBJ2-1; D possibly corresponds to TRBD2 (7 bases). CDR3 size: 20 residues. Germline V gene lookup returns CDR1 GTSNPN and CDR2 SVGIG (reference sequence).

The chain carries TRBV30 and TRBJ1-2; 7 bases agree with TRBD1. The V gene end was trimmed by 3 bases and the J gene end by 6 bases; junction bases not matched to a gene: 13. This CDR3 has 15 amino acids. Germline V gives CDR1 GTSNPN, CDR2 SVGIG (reference sequence). CDR3 loop: CAWSRNRQGGNGYTF. The CDR3 region has the DNA TGTGCCTGGAGCCGAAACCGACAGGGAGGAAATGGCTACACCTTC.

The sample holds one count of this clone. The chain has TRBV6-6 and TRBJ1-3, with a possible D match to TRBD1 (5 bases). The CDR3 is made up of 14 amino acids. From germline, CDR1 is MNHNY and CDR2 SVGAGI (reference sequence). V lost 2 bases and J lost 3, with 8 bases in between. CDR3: CASSYDSFGNTIYF. CDR3 DNA sequence: TGTGCCAGCAGTTACGACAGCTTTGGAAACACCATATATTTT.

The chain carries TRBV11-2 and TRBJ2-5; D uncertain. V was pared by 5 bases and J by 2 bases, with 6 bases between. Germline V lookup: CDR1 SGHAT, CDR2 FQNNGV. This CDR3 has 12 residues. This CDR3 reads CASSRTQETQYF. The CDR3, as DNA: TGTGCCAGCAGCCGTACTCAAGAGACCCAGTACTTC.

This clone was counted between two and nine times. V and J are TRBV5-1 and TRBJ1-2, with D possibly TRBD1 on 6 matching bases. V dropped 2 bases and J dropped 6 bases, with 14 bases sitting between them. Germline CDR1 reads SGHRS; CDR2 reads YFSETQ. This CDR3 spans 14 amino acids. This CDR3 is CASSLLGQTDGYTF. CDR3 nucleotides: TGCGCCAGCAGCTTACTCGGACAGACGGATGGCTACACCTTC.

V gene TRBV30 combines with J gene TRBJ1-5, with D perhaps matching TRBD1 (6 bases). Trimming stripped 1 base from V and 6 bases from J, with 19 bases between. The CDR3 loop spans 16 amino acids. The germline V gene encodes CDR1 GTSNPN and CDR2 SVGIG (reference sequence). The CDR3 region has the DNA TGTGCCTGGAGTGCCAAAACAGGGTACTACGGTCAGCCCCAGCATTTT. Protein sequence: CAWSAKTGYYGQPQHF.

J is TRBJ1-1 and V is TRBV30; weak D call: TRBD1 (6 bases). The CDR3 length is 14 residues. The germline V and J ends were trimmed by 2 bases and 0 bases, with 10 bases remaining between them. The V gene's germline CDR1 is GTSNPN and CDR2 SVGIG (reference sequence). The CDR3 loop reads CAWSRTGLNTEAFF. The CDR3 nucleotides are TGTGCCTGGAGTCGTACAGGGTTGAACACTGAAGCTTTCTTT. The complete variable domain, with remaining parts taken from reference TRBV30 and TRBJ1-1, reads SQTIHQWPATLVQPVGSPLSLECTVEGTSNPNLYWYRQAAGRGLQLLFYSVGIGQISSEVPQNLSASRPQDRQFILSSKKLLLSDSGFYLCAWSRTGLNTEAFFGQGTRLTVV.

The chain joins TRBV19 to TRBJ2-5; no clear D gene. Trimming left V 3 bases short and J 2 bases short, with 7 bases between. In germline, CDR1 is LNHDA, CDR2 SQIVND (reference sequence). This CDR3 spans 13 amino acids. CDR3 sequence: CASSMGLQETQYF. The CDR3 DNA follows: TGTGCCAGTAGTATGGGATTACAAGAGACCCAGTACTTC.

This clone was observed a single time. The V call is TRBV18, the J call TRBJ2-7; 10 nucleotides match TRBD1. V lost 5 bases, J lost 7 bases, and 11 bases stayed unmatched. The CDR3 loop spans 15 amino acids. The germline V gene encodes CDR1 KGHSH and CDR2 LQKENI. CDR3 loop: CASSSTGTGAGEQYF. In DNA, the CDR3 is TGTGCCAGCTCATCAACCGGGACAGGGGCTGGGGAGCAGTACTTC.

The rearrangement links TRBV28 to TRBJ2-3, with 7 positions matching TRBD1. Germline lookup yields CDR1 MDHEN and CDR2 SYDVKM. This CDR3 is 16 amino acids long. Losses at the gene ends were 5 bases for V and 4 bases for J; bases not matched to a gene: 12. CDR3 residues: CASSRPSPTGPDTQYF. The CDR3 region has the DNA TGTGCCAGCAGTCGACCGAGTCCGACAGGGCCAGATACGCAGTATTTT.

The chain couples TRBV23-1 to TRBJ1-3; weak D call: TRBD1 (6 bases). TRBV23-1 is annotated as an ORF whose role is uncertain. V lost 10 bases to trimming and J lost 4 bases, with 14 bases between them. The CDR3 covers 13 residues. DNA of the CDR3: TGCGCCATCTTAACAGGGTTCGGAAACACCATATATTTT. Its translation: CAILTGFGNTIYF.

The chain carries TRBV9 and TRBJ1-6; D remains unclear. This CDR3 contains 15 residues. Germline values: CDR1 SGDLS, CDR2 YYNGEE. V shed 0 bases and J shed 5 bases, with 9 bases lying between them. CDR3: CASSVDGRDNSPLHF. In nucleotides, the CDR3 is TGTGCCAGCAGCGTAGACGGAAGGGATAATTCACCCCTCCACTTT.

The sample holds one count of this clone. The DNA of the CDR3 is TGTGCCAGCAGCTTGGGGACTAGCGGGGAGCAGTTCTTC. Amino acids: CASSLGTSGEQFF. V usage is TRBV11-2 and J usage is TRBJ2-1, with TRBD2 matching 12 bases. Germline CDR1 reads SGHAT; CDR2 reads FQNNGV. V dropped 3 bases and J dropped 10; count of bases not matched to a gene: 1. This CDR3 contains 13 residues.

The gene calls are TRBV28 and TRBJ1-3, with TRBD1 identical over 7 bases. Germline CDR1 is MDHEN and CDR2 is SYDVKM. Trimming took 2 bases from V and 4 from J; bases not matched to a gene: 8. CDR3 size: 16 residues. The CDR3 nucleotides are TGTGCCAGCAGTTTAGCCAGCGGGACAGCCGGAAACACCATATATTTT. Its protein product is CASSLASGTAGNTIYF.

The rearrangement links TRBV5-5 to TRBJ1-4; D is ambiguous. Trimming took 0 bases from V and 8 from J, leaving 8 bases between them. CDR3 size: 13 residues. Germline V gene data show CDR1 as SGHKS and CDR2 as YYEKEE (reference sequence). The CDR3 region is CASSLDVGEKLFF. For the CDR3, the DNA is TGTGCCAGCAGCTTGGACGTGGGAGAAAAACTGTTTTTT.

The chain is built from TRBV6-6 and TRBJ1-5; D call uncertain. CDR1 MNHNY and CDR2 SVGAGI come from the germline V gene (reference sequence). The CDR3 consists of 15 residues. With 6 bases removed from V and 0 bases from J, the gap between germline ends came to 12 bases. The CDR3 DNA sequence: TGTGCCAGCAGCCGCTCGGCGTATAGCAATCAGCCCCAGCATTTT. This codes for CASSRSAYSNQPQHF.